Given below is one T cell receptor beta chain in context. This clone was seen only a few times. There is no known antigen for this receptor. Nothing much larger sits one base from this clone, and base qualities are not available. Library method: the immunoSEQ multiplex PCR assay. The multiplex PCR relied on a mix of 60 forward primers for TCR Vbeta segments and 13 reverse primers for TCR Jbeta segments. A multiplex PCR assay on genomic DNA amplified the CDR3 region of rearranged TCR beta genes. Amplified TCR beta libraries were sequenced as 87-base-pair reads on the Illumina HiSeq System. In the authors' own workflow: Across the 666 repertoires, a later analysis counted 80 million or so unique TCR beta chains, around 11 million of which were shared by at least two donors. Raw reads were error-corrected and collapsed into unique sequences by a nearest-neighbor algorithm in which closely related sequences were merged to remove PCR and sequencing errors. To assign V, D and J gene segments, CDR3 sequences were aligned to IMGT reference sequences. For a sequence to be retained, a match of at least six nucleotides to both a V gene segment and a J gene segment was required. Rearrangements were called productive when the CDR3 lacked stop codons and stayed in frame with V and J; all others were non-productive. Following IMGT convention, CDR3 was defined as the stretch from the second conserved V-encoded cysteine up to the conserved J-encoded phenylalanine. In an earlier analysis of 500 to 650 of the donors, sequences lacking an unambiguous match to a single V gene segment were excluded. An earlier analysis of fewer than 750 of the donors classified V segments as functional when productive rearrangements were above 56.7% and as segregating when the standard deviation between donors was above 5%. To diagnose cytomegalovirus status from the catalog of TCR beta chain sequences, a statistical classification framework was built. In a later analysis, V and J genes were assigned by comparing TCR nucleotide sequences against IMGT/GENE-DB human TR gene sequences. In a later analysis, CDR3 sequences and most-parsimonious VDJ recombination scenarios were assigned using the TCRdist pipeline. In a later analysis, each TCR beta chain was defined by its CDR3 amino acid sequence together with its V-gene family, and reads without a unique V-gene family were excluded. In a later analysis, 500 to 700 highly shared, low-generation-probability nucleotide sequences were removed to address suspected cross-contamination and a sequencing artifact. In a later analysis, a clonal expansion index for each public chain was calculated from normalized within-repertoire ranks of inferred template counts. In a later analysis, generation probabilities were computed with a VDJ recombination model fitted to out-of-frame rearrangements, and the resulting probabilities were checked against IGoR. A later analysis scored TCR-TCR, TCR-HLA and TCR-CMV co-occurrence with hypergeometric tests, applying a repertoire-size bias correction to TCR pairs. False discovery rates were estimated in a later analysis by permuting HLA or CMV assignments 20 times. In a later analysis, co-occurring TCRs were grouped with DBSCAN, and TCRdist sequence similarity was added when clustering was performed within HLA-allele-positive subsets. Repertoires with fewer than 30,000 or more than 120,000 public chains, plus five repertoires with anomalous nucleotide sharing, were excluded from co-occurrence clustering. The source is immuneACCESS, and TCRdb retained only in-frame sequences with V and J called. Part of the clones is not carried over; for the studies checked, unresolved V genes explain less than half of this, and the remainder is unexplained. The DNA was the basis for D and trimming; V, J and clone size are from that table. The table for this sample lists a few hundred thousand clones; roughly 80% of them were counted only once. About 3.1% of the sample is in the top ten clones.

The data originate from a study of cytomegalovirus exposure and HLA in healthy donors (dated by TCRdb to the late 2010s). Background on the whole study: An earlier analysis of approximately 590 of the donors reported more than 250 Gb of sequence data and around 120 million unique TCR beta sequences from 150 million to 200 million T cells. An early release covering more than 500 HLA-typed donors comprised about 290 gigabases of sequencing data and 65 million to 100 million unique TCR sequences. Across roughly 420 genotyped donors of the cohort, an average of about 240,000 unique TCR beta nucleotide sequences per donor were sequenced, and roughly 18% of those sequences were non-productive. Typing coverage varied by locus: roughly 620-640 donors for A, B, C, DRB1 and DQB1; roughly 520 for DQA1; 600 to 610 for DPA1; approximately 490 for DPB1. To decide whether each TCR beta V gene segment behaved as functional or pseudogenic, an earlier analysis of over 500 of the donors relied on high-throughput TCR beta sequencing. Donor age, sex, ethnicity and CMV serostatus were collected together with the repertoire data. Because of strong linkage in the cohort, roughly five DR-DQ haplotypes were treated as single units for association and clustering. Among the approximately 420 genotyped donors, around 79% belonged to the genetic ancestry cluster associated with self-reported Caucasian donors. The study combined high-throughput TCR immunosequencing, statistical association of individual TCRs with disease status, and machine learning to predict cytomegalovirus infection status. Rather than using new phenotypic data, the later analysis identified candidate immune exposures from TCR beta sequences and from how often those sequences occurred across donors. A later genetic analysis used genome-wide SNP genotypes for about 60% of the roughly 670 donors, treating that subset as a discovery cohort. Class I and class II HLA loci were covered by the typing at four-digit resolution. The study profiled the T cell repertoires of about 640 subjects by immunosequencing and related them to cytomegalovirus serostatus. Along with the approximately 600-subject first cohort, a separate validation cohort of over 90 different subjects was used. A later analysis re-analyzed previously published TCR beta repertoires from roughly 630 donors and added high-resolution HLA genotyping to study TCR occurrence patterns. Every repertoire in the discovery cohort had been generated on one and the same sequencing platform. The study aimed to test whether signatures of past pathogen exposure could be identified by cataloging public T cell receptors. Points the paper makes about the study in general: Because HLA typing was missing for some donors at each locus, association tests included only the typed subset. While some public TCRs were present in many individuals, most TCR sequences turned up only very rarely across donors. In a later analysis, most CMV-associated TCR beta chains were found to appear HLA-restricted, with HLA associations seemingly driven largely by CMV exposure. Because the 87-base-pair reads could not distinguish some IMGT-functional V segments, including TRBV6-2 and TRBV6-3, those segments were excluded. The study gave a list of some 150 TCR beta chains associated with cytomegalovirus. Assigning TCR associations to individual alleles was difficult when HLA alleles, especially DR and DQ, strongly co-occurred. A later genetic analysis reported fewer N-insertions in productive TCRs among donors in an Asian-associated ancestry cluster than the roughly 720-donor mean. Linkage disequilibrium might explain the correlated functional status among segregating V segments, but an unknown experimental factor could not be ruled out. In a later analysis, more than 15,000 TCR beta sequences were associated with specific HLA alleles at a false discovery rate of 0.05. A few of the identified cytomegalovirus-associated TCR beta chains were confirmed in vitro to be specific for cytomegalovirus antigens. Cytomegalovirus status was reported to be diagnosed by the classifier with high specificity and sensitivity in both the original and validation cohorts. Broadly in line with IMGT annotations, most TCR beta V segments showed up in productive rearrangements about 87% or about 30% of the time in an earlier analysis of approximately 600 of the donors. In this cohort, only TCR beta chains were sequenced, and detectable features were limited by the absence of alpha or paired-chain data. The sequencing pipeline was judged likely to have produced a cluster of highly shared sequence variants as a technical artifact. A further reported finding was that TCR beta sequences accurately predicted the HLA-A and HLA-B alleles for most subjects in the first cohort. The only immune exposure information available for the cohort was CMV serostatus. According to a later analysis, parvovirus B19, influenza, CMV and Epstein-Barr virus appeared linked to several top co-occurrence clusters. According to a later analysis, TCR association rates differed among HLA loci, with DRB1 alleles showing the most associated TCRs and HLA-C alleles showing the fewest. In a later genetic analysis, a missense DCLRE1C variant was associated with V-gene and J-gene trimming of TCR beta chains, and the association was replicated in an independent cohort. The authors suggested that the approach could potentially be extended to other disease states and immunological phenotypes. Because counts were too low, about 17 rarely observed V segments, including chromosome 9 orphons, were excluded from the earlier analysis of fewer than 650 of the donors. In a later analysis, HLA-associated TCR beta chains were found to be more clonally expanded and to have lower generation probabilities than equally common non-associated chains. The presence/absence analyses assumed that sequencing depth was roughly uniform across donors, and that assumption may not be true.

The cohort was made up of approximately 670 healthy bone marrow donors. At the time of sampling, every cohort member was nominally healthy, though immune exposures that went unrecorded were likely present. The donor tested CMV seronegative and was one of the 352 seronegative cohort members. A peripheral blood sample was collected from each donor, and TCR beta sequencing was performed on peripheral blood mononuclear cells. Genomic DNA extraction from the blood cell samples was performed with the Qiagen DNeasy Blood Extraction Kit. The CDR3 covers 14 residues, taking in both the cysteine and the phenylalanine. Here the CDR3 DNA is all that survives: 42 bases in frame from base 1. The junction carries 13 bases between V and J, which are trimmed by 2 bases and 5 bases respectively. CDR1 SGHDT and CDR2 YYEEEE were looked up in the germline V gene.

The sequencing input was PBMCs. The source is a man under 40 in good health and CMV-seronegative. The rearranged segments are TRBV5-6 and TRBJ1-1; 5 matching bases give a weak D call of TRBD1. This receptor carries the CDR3 CASSFLGQGTEAFF. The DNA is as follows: TGTGCCAGCAGCTTCCTGGGCCAGGGAACTGAAGCTTTCTTT.